This T cell receptor (beta chain) stems from a study of Graves' ophthalmopathy and Graves' hyperthyroidism. Study results and limitations: Blood was where most expanded thyroid clonotypes above 0.001 frequency also turned up.

This clonotype turned up a few times. As yet, its antigen is unknown. Amplified TCR beta CDR3 regions were obtained using RNA transcripts as template. The authors performed first-round RT-PCR with HTBI primers and then a second-round multiplex PCR. Each CDR3 protein is one row after TCRdb ran MiXCR on the multiplex PCR reads. The sample has approximately 700,000 distinct CDR3 sequences, about 38% seen once; the top ten hold 2.5% to 3.5%. Trimming cost V 4 bases and J 2 bases; bases outside gene matches: 10. The CDR3 is 17 residues long. Per the germline V gene, CDR1 is SGHRS and CDR2 is YFSETQ. The sample consisted of peripheral blood. This sequence originates from an adult man with Graves' ophthalmopathy. The chain recombines TRBV5-1 with TRBJ1-3, with 9 positions matching TRBD1. CDR3 residues: CASSPQAGTGPGNTIYF. The CDR3 DNA reads as TGCGCCAGCAGCCCACAAGCCGGGACAGGGCCTGGAAACACCATATATTTT. The entire variable domain, with the rest obtained from reference TRBV5-1 and TRBJ1-3, is as follows: KAGVTQTPRYLIKTRGQQVTLSCSPISGHRSVSWYQQTPGQGLQFLFEYFSETQRNKGNFPGRFSGRQFSNSRSEMNVSTLELGDSALYLCASSPQAGTGPGNTIYFGEGSWLTVV.